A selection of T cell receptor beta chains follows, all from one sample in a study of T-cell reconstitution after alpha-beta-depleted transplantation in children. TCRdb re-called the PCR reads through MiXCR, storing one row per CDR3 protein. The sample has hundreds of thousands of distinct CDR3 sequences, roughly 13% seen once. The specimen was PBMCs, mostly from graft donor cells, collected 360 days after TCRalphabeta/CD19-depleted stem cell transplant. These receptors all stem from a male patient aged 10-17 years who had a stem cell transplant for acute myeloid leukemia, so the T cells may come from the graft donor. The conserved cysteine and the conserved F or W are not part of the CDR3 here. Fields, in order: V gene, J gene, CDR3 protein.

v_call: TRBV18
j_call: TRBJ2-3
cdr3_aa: ASSRGLAGGPGTDTQY

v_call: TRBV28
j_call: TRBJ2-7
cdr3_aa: ASSFQGLAVSYEQY

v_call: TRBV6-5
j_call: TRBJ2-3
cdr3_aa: ASSSQILSETDTQY

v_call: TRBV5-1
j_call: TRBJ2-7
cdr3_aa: ASSLGGINSYEQY

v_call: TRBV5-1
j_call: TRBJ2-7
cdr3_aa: ASSLDVPRSIYEQY

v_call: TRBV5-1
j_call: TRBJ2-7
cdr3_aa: ASSLGDTPYEQY

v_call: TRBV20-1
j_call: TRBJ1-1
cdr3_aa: SASFPGRAEAF

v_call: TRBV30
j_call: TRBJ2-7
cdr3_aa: AWSVTGAVEQY

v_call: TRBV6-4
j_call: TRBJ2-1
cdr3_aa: ASRGGLFNEQF

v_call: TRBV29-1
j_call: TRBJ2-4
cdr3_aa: SVEPGPLGKNIQY

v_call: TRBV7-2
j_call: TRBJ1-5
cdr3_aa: ASSSFTGNGQPQH

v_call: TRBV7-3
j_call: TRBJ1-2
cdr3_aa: ASSLTGTGGIYGYT

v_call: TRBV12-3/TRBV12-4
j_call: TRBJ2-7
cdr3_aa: ASSLSLSEQY

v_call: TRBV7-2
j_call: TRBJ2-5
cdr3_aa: ASSPTGAPQETQY

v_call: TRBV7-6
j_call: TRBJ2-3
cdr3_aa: ASSSSWAATDTQY

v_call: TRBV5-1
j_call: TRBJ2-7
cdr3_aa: ASSIGQVGTEQY

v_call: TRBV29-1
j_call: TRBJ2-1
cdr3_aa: SVEHNIPIMEQF

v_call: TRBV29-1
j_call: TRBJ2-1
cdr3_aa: SAYRGLASYNEQF

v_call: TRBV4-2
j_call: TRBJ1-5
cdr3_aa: ASSQETGGAFLGNQPQH

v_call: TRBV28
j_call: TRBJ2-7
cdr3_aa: ASSLRRGRQVTYEQY

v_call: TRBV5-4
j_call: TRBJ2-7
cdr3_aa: ASNPRQGWLAGGREQY

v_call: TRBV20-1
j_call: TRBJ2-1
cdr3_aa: SAKNASSYNEQF

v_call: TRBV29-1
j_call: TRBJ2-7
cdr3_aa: SVEELRTQNLYEQY

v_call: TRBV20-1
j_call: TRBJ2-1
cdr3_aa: SARAGRSYNEQF

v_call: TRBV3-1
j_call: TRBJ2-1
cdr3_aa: ASSQERAGVGYNEQF

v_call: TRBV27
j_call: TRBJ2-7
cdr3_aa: ASSDGTSGREQY

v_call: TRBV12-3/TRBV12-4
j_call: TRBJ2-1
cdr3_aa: ASSLTPKQF

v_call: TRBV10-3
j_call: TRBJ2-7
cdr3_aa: AISGGRGHEQY

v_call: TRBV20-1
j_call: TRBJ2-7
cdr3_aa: SARDRQWGELRVPFEQY

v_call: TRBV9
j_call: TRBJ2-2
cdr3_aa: ASSVATGVGELF

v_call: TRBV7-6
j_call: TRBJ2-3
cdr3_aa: ASSSTPGLAMTDTQY

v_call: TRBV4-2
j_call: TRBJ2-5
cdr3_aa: ASSQDWDGQETQY

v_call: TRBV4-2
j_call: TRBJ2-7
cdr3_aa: ASSQDLVDRGSSEQY

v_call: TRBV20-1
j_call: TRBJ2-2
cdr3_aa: SARPTSVIGELF

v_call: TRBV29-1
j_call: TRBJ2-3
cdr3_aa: SVYSSGKSDTQY

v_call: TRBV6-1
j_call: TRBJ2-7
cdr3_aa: ASNGAGTGAGERY

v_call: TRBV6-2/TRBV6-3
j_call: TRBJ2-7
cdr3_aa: ASSWDRGASYEQY

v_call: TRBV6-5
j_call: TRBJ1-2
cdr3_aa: ASSYSQGGHYGYT

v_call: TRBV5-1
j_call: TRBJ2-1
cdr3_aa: ASSLGLAGAYNEQF

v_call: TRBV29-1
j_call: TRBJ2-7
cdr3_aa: SVDDEQY

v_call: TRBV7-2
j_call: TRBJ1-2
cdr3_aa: ASSLGDRRGYGYT

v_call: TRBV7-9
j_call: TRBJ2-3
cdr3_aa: ASRFLAVSTDTQY

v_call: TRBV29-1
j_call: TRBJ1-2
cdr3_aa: SVLGRGRENYGYT

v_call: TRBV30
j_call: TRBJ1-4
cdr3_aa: AWNRGGDEKLF

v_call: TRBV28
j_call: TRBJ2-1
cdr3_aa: ASSLTRTSPNYNEQF

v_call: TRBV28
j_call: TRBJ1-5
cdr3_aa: ASSLSLTGGNQPQH